A single sample is the source of the 7 T cell receptor beta chains below, sequenced in a study of blood T cell repertoires in COVID-19. The protocol was immunoSEQ multiplex PCR, while the TCRdb copy is restricted to in-frame clones and leaves out a portion. The sample lists around 270,000 clones, roughly 80% occurring once. The sequenced sample consisted of peripheral blood. Receptors were obtained from a person aged 70 to 85 with COVID-19, enrolled during active disease.

This chain uses TRBV19 with TRBJ1-4; 7 bases match TRBD1. The CDR3 extends over 16 amino acids. V was pared by 3 bases and J by 10 bases, with 14 bases of the junction left unmatched. The V gene's germline CDR1 is LNHDA and CDR2 SQIVND (reference sequence). CDR3 DNA sequence: TGTGCCAGTAGTATTGCGGCGAGACAGGGTAGTGGAAAACTGTTTTTT. This gives the protein CASSIAARQGSGKLFF.

V is TRBV24-1 and J is TRBJ1-4; D call uncertain. V was shortened by 3 bases and J by 6 bases, with 7 bases between the two germline ends. Germline CDR1 and CDR2: KGHDR and SFDVKD. This CDR3 is 13 amino acids long. CDR3 amino acids: CATSDPPYEKLFF. The CDR3 DNA follows: TGTGCCACCAGTGATCCCCCATATGAAAAACTGTTTTTT.

The count of this clone is one. The chain is built from TRBV28 and TRBJ1-5; TRBD1 is a possible D gene (6 bases). Germline V gene data show CDR1 as MDHEN and CDR2 as SYDVKM. The ends were cut back, 6 bases at V and 4 bases at J, with 22 bases in the middle. The CDR3 consists of 17 residues. DNA of the CDR3: TGTGCCAGCAGCAAAAAACCCTCCGGGACACAGAATCAGCCCCAGCATTTT. As protein: CASSKKPSGTQNQPQHF.

This sequence joins TRBV12-3 or TRBV12-4 and TRBJ1-3; D remains ambiguous. The CDR3 is made up of 13 amino acids. The V end was cut by 6 bases, the J end by 6 bases, with 12 bases between. The DNA for the CDR3 is TGTGCCAGCAGCCGTAACAATTTAAACACCATATATTTT. Translating gives CASSRNNLNTIYF.

J is TRBJ1-2 and V is TRBV5-5, with D maybe TRBD1 (5 bases). The ends were cut back, 0 bases at V and 7 bases at J, with 10 bases in the middle. This CDR3 has 13 amino acids. In germline, CDR1 is SGHKS, CDR2 YYEKEE (reference sequence). As DNA, the CDR3 is TGTGCCAGCAGCTTGGGACAGCTCACTGGCTACACCTTC. Protein sequence: CASSLGQLTGYTF.

The chain carries TRBV7-2 and TRBJ1-2; D unresolved. V was pared by 2 bases and J by 0 bases, with 7 bases between. This CDR3 has 14 residues. Looked up from germline, CDR1 is SGHTA and CDR2 is FQGNSA. DNA of the CDR3: TGTGCCAGCAGCTTACCCGGGTCTAACTATGGCTACACCTTC. Its translation is CASSLPGSNYGYTF.

The rearrangement uses TRBV2 and TRBJ1-2; D is uncertain. This CDR3 has 12 residues. V was shortened by 4 bases and J by 6 bases, with 9 bases between the two germline ends. CDR1 and CDR2 from the germline V gene are SNHLY and FYNNEI. The CDR3 region has the DNA TGTGCCAGCAGTGTTACCCAGAATGGCTACACCTTC. Amino acid sequence: CASSVTQNGYTF. The whole variable domain, filled in from reference TRBV2 and TRBJ1-2, reads EPEVTQTPSHQVTQMGQEVILRCVPISNHLYFYWYRQILGQKVEFLVSFYNNEISEKSEIFDDQFSVERPDGSNFTLKIRSTKLEDSAMYFCASSVTQNGYTFGSGTRLTVV.